This T cell receptor beta chain was retrieved from a study of spatial heterogeneity in lung cancer. There are 15 residues in the CDR3. Deletions cut 8 bases from V and 3 bases from J, with 20 bases between. CDR1 and CDR2 from the germline V gene are MNHEY and SMNVEV (reference sequence). A distinct unique molecular identifier was carried by each TCR cDNA molecule. MiXCR, run by TCRdb on the 5' RACE reads, gives a single entry per CDR3 protein. Of roughly 79,000 distinct CDR3 sequences listed, about 7.8% are singletons. Study-wide points: Blood contained ubiquitous expanded tumor TCRs more at resection than at follow-up.

This clonotype occurred a few times. Its target is unknown. Described time point: sample taken at primary tumor resection. The donors, 72 patients with untreated early-stage non-small cell lung cancer, provided the samples. In each case, whole RNA from tumor, nontumor lung or frozen PBMC was sequenced unsorted. Sequencing used PBMCs, obtained at surgery. This TCR was recovered from a male donor with early-stage non-small cell lung cancer. V usage is TRBV27 and J usage is TRBJ2-7, with D possibly being TRBD2 (5 bases). CDR3 amino acids: CASAIGPSPLYEQYF. DNA of the CDR3: TGTGCCAGCGCAATCGGGCCTAGCCCTCTCTACGAGCAGTACTTC.